This passage covers 32 T cell receptor beta chains from one sample sequenced in a study of T cell changes during pregnancy in multiple sclerosis. Libraries were prepared by immunoSEQ multiplex PCR; TCRdb keeps only in-frame clonotypes and omits some of them. Of 10,000 to 15,000 clones listed, roughly 90% were seen once; the top ten hold 9.5% to 15%. The sequences come from CD8+ T cells from peripheral blood mononuclear cells, collected after pregnancy. Every receptor here comes from a female donor in good health, enrolled as a control in a pregnancy study.

The genes are TRBV7-2 and TRBJ1-1; TRBD1 is a possible D gene (6 bases). Per the germline V gene, CDR1 is SGHTA and CDR2 is FQGNSA. Trimming stripped 6 bases from V and 4 bases from J, with 15 bases between. This CDR3 contains 14 residues. The CDR3 sequence: CASRSTGMGTEAFF. The CDR3 bases are TGTGCCAGCAGGTCTACAGGGATGGGCACTGAAGCTTTCTTT.

The rearrangement links TRBV5-6 to TRBJ2-1; tentatively, D is TRBD2 (5 bases). Germline V gene sequence: CDR1 SGHDT, CDR2 YYEEEE. V was cut by 0 bases and J by 0 bases, with 16 bases left in between. CDR3 size: 18 residues. Here the CDR3 reads CASSLEGAAASSYNEQFF. For the CDR3, the DNA is TGTGCCAGCAGCTTGGAGGGAGCGGCGGCTAGCTCCTACAATGAGCAGTTCTTC.

The chain is built from TRBV7-9 and TRBJ2-1, with a weak D call TRBD2 (6 bases). V dropped 1 base and J dropped 10 bases, with 17 bases sitting between them. The CDR3 spans 15 residues. Looked up from germline, CDR1 is SEHNR and CDR2 is FQNEAQ (reference sequence). The CDR3 bases are TGTGCCAGCAGCTTAGGACGCGCGGGGACGTCAGAGCAGTTCTTC. It codes for CASSLGRAGTSEQFF.

The chain joins TRBV19 to TRBJ2-1, with D unresolved. V was shortened by 5 bases and J by 3 bases, with 8 bases between the two germline ends. The CDR3 is 13 residues long. Germline assignment: CDR1 LNHDA and CDR2 SQIVND (reference sequence). The CDR3 region has the DNA TGTGCCAGTAGTGTTCTCGGCTACAATGAGCAGTTCTTC. Protein: CASSVLGYNEQFF.

The V and J genes are TRBV5-1 and TRBJ1-5; tentatively, D is TRBD1 (6 bases). From germline, CDR1 is SGHRS and CDR2 YFSETQ. The CDR3 loop spans 15 amino acids. The ends were cut back, 2 bases at V and 3 bases at J, with 12 bases in the middle. This CDR3 reads CASSFNGDNNQPQHF. CDR3 DNA sequence: TGCGCCAGCAGCTTTAACGGGGACAACAATCAGCCCCAGCATTTT. Looking up the rest from reference TRBV5-1 and TRBJ1-5 gives the full variable domain: KAGVTQTPRYLIKTRGQQVTLSCSPISGHRSVSWYQQTPGQGLQFLFEYFSETQRNKGNFPGRFSGRQFSNSRSEMNVSTLELGDSALYLCASSFNGDNNQPQHFGDGTRLSIL.

This chain links TRBV19 with TRBJ2-3, with D possibly TRBD2 on 6 matching bases. The germline gives CDR1 LNHDA, CDR2 SQIVND (reference sequence). The CDR3 runs 14 residues. The V and J ends lost 6 bases and 1 base respectively, with 11 bases between them. This CDR3 is CASRVSGRTDTQYF. Here the CDR3 DNA reads TGTGCCAGTAGGGTTAGCGGTCGCACAGATACGCAGTATTTT.

The V and J genes are TRBV30 and TRBJ2-1; D is possibly TRBD2 (5 bases). Trimming took 4 bases from V and 8 from J, leaving 15 bases between them. This CDR3 comprises 13 residues. Germline V CDR1 and CDR2: GTSNPN, SVGIG (reference sequence). The CDR3 here is CAWIAGGFYEQFF. The CDR3 DNA follows: TGTGCCTGGATTGCGGGTGGTTTTTATGAGCAGTTCTTC.

This clone was found a few times. This CDR3 is CASSRQGNSPLHF. The CDR3 DNA follows: TGTGCCAGCAGCCGACAGGGAAATTCACCCCTCCACTTT. The rearrangement uses TRBV6-4 and TRBJ1-6; 7 nucleotides line up with TRBD1. The germline V gene encodes CDR1 MRHNA and CDR2 SNTAGT. Trimming cost V 6 bases and J 7 bases; bases outside gene matches: 3. CDR3 size: 13 residues.

The chain recombines TRBV19 with TRBJ2-3; tentative D call: TRBD2 (6 bases). The CDR3 covers 16 residues. The V end was cut by 7 bases, the J end by 1 base, with 18 bases between. Germline assignment: CDR1 LNHDA and CDR2 SQIVND (reference sequence). This CDR3 reads CASNPRGGSRTDTQYF. The CDR3 coding sequence is TGTGCCAGTAATCCCCGGGGAGGATCCCGCACAGATACGCAGTATTTT.

The J gene is TRBJ2-1, the V gene TRBV4-1; D perhaps matches TRBD2 (6 bases). The CDR3 is made up of 14 amino acids. V lost 3 bases and J lost 6, with 12 bases in between. The germline gives CDR1 MGHRA, CDR2 YSYEKL. CDR3 residues: CASSHRAGSNEQFF. CDR3 coding DNA: TGCGCCAGCAGCCACCGAGCGGGTTCCAATGAGCAGTTCTTC.

The chain has TRBV4-1 and TRBJ2-1; D is unclear. V lost 1 base to trimming and J lost 4 bases, with 8 bases between them. This CDR3 region has 14 residues. The V gene's germline CDR1 is MGHRA and CDR2 YSYEKL. The CDR3 DNA sequence: TGCGCCAGCAGCCAAGTGGCACAATACAATGAGCAGTTCTTC. Translating it yields CASSQVAQYNEQFF.

The chain uses TRBV6-6 and TRBJ2-1, with D possibly TRBD2 on 6 matching bases. The CDR3 contains 16 residues. Trimming shortened V by 0 bases and J by 0 bases, and 9 bases separated the two germline ends. Germline CDR1 and CDR2: MNHNY and SVGAGI (reference sequence). The CDR3 is CASSYSMGLSYNEQFF. The CDR3 DNA reads TGTGCCAGCAGTTACTCGATGGGACTCTCCTACAATGAGCAGTTCTTC.

This clone showed up just once. The V gene is TRBV15, the J gene TRBJ2-5; 7 bases fit TRBD1. J was trimmed by 2 bases and V by 8 bases; bases with no gene match: 8. The CDR3 length is 14 residues. CDR1 and CDR2 from the germline V gene are LNHNV and YYDKDF (reference sequence). Here the CDR3 reads CATSDRSTQETQYF. DNA of the CDR3: TGTGCCACCTCGGACAGGTCGACTCAAGAGACCCAGTACTTC.

V and J are TRBV6-1 and TRBJ1-1; D gene uncertain. CDR3 size: 13 residues. In germline, CDR1 is MNHNS, CDR2 SASEGT. Trimming removed 8 bases at V and 1 base at J, with 11 bases between. CDR3 DNA sequence: TGTGCCAGCCGGAGGGTAGAGAACACTGAAGCTTTCTTT. This translates into CASRRVENTEAFF.

This clone appeared a single time. This chain joins TRBV14 and TRBJ2-3; D is possibly TRBD2 (6 bases). Trimming took 1 base from V and 2 from J, leaving 13 bases between them. The CDR3 spans 16 residues. Germline values: CDR1 SGHDN, CDR2 FVKESK. The CDR3 reads CASSQGGDFLTDTQYF. CDR3 nucleotide sequence: TGTGCCAGCAGCCAAGGGGGGGACTTCCTCACAGATACGCAGTATTTT.

V usage is TRBV6-1 and J usage is TRBJ2-1, with 11 nucleotides matching TRBD2. Looked up from germline, CDR1 is MNHNS and CDR2 is SASEGT. The CDR3 has 15 amino acids. V was clipped by 2 bases and J by 14 bases; unmatched bases: 11. CDR3 nucleotides: TGTGCCAGCAGTGAACGAACTAGCGGGAGTTGGGGGGAGTTCTTC. Its translation: CASSERTSGSWGEFF.

On this clone itself: Compared with germline, one end of the junction differs, possibly owing to a read error. The V call is TRBV29-1, the J call TRBJ2-2; 10 positions agree with TRBD2. Looked up from germline, CDR1 is SQVTM and CDR2 is ANQGSEA. There are 13 residues in the CDR3. CDR3 DNA: TGCAGCGTTCCTAGCGGGAGCGGTCGGGGAGCTGTTTTT. It specifies CSVPSGSGRGAVF.

This clone was picked up one time. The chain combines TRBV2 with TRBJ2-7; D gene unclear. The ends were cut back, 7 bases at V and 5 bases at J, with 12 bases in the middle. The CDR3 is made up of 12 amino acids. Germline V CDR1 and CDR2: SNHLY, FYNNEI. The CDR3 is CASMGRLDEQYF. CDR3 coding DNA: TGTGCCAGCATGGGCAGGTTAGACGAGCAGTACTTC.

The V gene is TRBV5-4, the J gene TRBJ2-3, with D possibly being TRBD1 (5 bases). Germline loops: CDR1 SGHNT, CDR2 YYREEE (reference sequence). This CDR3 spans 15 amino acids. The V end lost 2 bases, the J end lost 2 bases, and 12 bases lay between the germline ends. The CDR3 spells CASSLGATNTDTQYF. The CDR3 DNA reads TGTGCCAGCAGCTTAGGGGCAACAAACACAGATACGCAGTATTTT. Full variable domain (remainder filled in from reference TRBV5-4 and TRBJ2-3): ETGVTQSPTHLIKTRGQQVTLRCSSQSGHNTVSWYQQALGQGPQFIFQYYREEENGRGNFPPRFSGLQFPNYSSELNVNALELDDSALYLCASSLGATNTDTQYFGPGTRLTVL.

This clone came up a few times. The chain links TRBV6-5 to TRBJ2-7; the match to TRBD2 covers 11 bases. Looked up from germline, CDR1 is MNHEY and CDR2 is SVGAGI. V shed 2 bases and J 1 base; nucleotides not matched to a gene: 1. This CDR3 is 15 amino acids long. In DNA, the CDR3 is TGTGCCAGCAGTTACAGGACTAGCGGGTCCTACGAGCAGTACTTC. This codes for CASSYRTSGSYEQYF.

This chain connects TRBV11-2 to TRBJ2-5; 13 nucleotides match TRBD2. V gave up 0 bases and J gave up 4 bases; unmatched junction bases: 8. This CDR3 is built from 18 residues. Germline CDR1 is SGHAT and CDR2 is FQNNGV. CDR3: CASSLDLTSGGARETQYF. The DNA of the CDR3 is TGTGCCAGCAGCTTAGATCTCACTAGCGGGGGGGCCCGAGAGACCCAGTACTTC.

The chain is built from TRBV27 and TRBJ2-1; weak D call: TRBD2 (5 bases). Germline V lookup: CDR1 MNHEY, CDR2 SMNVEV (reference sequence). V was shortened by 5 bases and J by 6 bases, with 23 bases between the two germline ends. CDR3 length: 17 amino acids. CDR3 DNA sequence: TGTGCCAGCAGTCCGATCCCCGCTAGCCAGCTGTTCAATGAGCAGTTCTTC. It is translated as CASSPIPASQLFNEQFF.

V gene TRBV19 combines with J gene TRBJ1-2; TRBD1 matches at 7 bases. The V gene end was trimmed by 0 bases and the J gene end by 2 bases; junction bases not matched to a gene: 9. There are 17 residues in the CDR3. Germline CDR1 is LNHDA and CDR2 is SQIVND (reference sequence). CDR3 in DNA: TGTGCCAGTAGTATAGATTCCCTGGACAGGCCCAACTATGGCTACACCTTC. Translated, it gives CASSIDSLDRPNYGYTF.

This chain joins TRBV28 and TRBJ2-7; 8 bases align to TRBD1. Per germline, CDR1 MDHEN and CDR2 SYDVKM. Losses at the gene ends were 4 bases for V and 6 bases for J; bases not matched to a gene: 5. This CDR3 region has 13 residues. DNA of the CDR3: TGTGCCAGCAGTTCCGGGACAGGAGGCGAGCAGTACTTC. It is translated as CASSSGTGGEQYF.

This chain uses TRBV6-6 with TRBJ2-7, with TRBD1 matching over 7 bases. The CDR3 consists of 15 residues. Germline V gene data show CDR1 as MNHNY and CDR2 as SVGAGI (reference sequence). J was trimmed by 1 base and V by 4 bases; bases with no gene match: 7. The CDR3 region has the DNA TGTGCCAGCAGTTTAGGACAGGCCTTTTCCTACGAGCAGTACTTC. The encoded protein is CASSLGQAFSYEQYF.

The chain joins TRBV6-5 to TRBJ2-7; 9 bases agree with TRBD1. J lost 3 bases, V lost 5 bases, and 8 bases had no gene match. Germline CDR1 and CDR2: MNHEY and SVGAGI. The CDR3 is 15 amino acids. DNA for the CDR3: TGTGCCAGCAGTCCCAAGACAGGGGGACTCTACGAGCAGTACTTC. Its translation is CASSPKTGGLYEQYF.

The CDR3 DNA is TGCGCCAGCAGCGGATCGAGACTGAACTATGGCTACACCTTC. As protein: CASSGSRLNYGYTF. The rearrangement links TRBV5-1 to TRBJ1-2; D remains ambiguous. V was shortened by 4 bases and J by 2 bases, with 12 bases between the two germline ends. Germline V gives CDR1 SGHRS, CDR2 YFSETQ. The length of the CDR3 is 14 residues.

CDR3 DNA: TGTGCCATCAGTGACCCAGACAGGGCTGGAGAAAAACTGTTTTTT. This gives the protein CAISDPDRAGEKLFF. V usage is TRBV10-3 and J usage is TRBJ1-4; TRBD1 aligns across 7 bases. The CDR3 covers 15 residues. The J segment lost 8 bases and the V segment lost 3 bases, leaving 9 bases of the junction unmatched. Germline CDR1 reads ENHRY; CDR2 reads SYGVKD.

The chain uses TRBV2 and TRBJ2-2, with 8 bases identical to TRBD2. This CDR3 has 17 amino acids. Trimming removed 3 bases from V and 5 bases from J; junction bases left unmatched: 11. CDR1 is SNHLY and CDR2 is FYNNEI in the germline V gene. The CDR3 DNA follows: TGTGCCAGCAGTGATTCCCGGGAGGGACCGGGGACCGGGGAGCTGTTTTTT. Translation: CASSDSREGPGTGELFF.

The chain is built from TRBV11-2 and TRBJ2-7; D not certain. Trimming shortened V by 2 bases and J by 5 bases, and 10 bases separated the two germline ends. The CDR3 runs to 13 residues. Looked up from germline, CDR1 is SGHAT and CDR2 is FQNNGV. Here the CDR3 DNA reads TGTGCCAGCAGCTTATCCCGGTCCCACGAGCAGTACTTC. It yields the protein CASSLSRSHEQYF.

The genes are TRBV19 and TRBJ1-6, with TRBD1 as a possible D gene (5 bases). The CDR3 covers 17 residues. Trimming left V 0 bases short and J 7 bases short, with 16 bases between. The germline CDR1 and CDR2 sequences are LNHDA and SQIVND (reference sequence). The DNA for the CDR3 is TGTGCCAGTAGTATAGAACGCAGGCGGGGGACGAATTCACCCCTCCACTTT. This sequence encodes CASSIERRRGTNSPLHF. Supplemented by reference TRBV19 and TRBJ1-6, the full variable domain reads DGGITQSPKYLFRKEGQNVTLSCEQNLNHDAMYWYRQDPGQGLRLIYYSQIVNDFQKGDIAEGYSVSREKKESFPLTVTSAQKNPTAFYLCASSIERRRGTNSPLHFGNGTRLTVT.

This clone has only a few counts. The chain recombines TRBV28 with TRBJ1-1; 7 nucleotides match TRBD1. Germline CDR1 is MDHEN and CDR2 is SYDVKM. This CDR3 contains 13 residues. The ends lost 6 bases at V and 3 bases at J; junction bases unmatched: 4. CDR3 DNA: TGTGCCAGCAGACAACAGGGGTACACTGAAGCTTTCTTT. Translating gives CASRQQGYTEAFF.